This T cell receptor (beta chain) was captured in a study of cytomegalovirus exposure and HLA in healthy donors. The PCR ran on 60 Vbeta and 13 Jbeta primers. Method: immunoSEQ multiplex PCR; TCRdb's copy keeps in-frame clones and lacks some. The sample consists of hundreds of thousands of clones, around four fifths of them appearing once. The CDR3 length is 14 residues. V lost 6 bases to trimming and J lost 8 bases, with 19 bases between them. Germline CDR1 MNHEY, CDR2 SVGAGI. Study-wide results and caveats: The authors later linked a missense DCLRE1C variant to TCR beta V- and J-gene trimming. The productive fraction for most TCR beta V segments was about 90% or about 30% in an earlier analysis. In a later analysis, DRB1 alleles had the most associated TCRs; HLA-C alleles the fewest.

With respect to this clone: What it recognizes is unknown.

This chain joins TRBV6-5 and TRBJ1-2; D is ambiguous. The sample was PBMCs. This clonotype originated in a male donor in good health and CMV-seronegative. CDR3 sequence (DNA): TGTGCCAGCAGCTCCACTCGGATTACGAGGGGCTACACCTTC. This translates into CASSSTRITRGYTF.